The next 3 T cell receptor beta chains were all read from a single sample in a study of blood T cells in healthy people across ages. Primers used in a second PCR of about 7 to 12 cycles were a sample-barcoded 5' primer and a J-beta primer mix. TCRdb re-analysed the 5' RACE reads in MiXCR, keeping a single row per CDR3 protein. Of hundreds of thousands of distinct CDR3 sequences listed, about 34% are singletons. The material sequenced was blood. Receptor source: a woman at least 80 years old in good health.

The chain joins TRBV5-6 to TRBJ1-2, with D unclear. The CDR3 covers 12 residues. In germline, CDR1 is SGHDT, CDR2 YYEEEE. V lost 0 bases, J lost 8 bases, and 8 bases lay in between. For the CDR3, the DNA is TGTGCCAGCAGCTTGGCCGAGGGCGGCTACACCTTC. Protein: CASSLAEGGYTF.

This clonotype was counted ten times or more. V usage is TRBV6-6 and J usage is TRBJ2-5, with a tentative D call TRBD2 (6 bases). Trimming took off 5 bases at V and 4 bases at J, with 11 bases between the two ends. The CDR3 loop spans 13 amino acids. CDR1 and CDR2 from the germline V gene are MNHNY and SVGAGI (reference sequence). The CDR3 loop is CASSRLVRETQYF. The DNA for the CDR3 is TGTGCCAGCAGTAGACTAGTTCGAGAGACCCAGTACTTC.

This clonotype was seen many times. The chain employs TRBV6-5 and TRBJ1-4; tentatively, D is TRBD1 (5 bases). CDR3 size: 14 residues. Trimming cost V 7 bases and J 3 bases, with 12 bases left between them. Per the germline V gene, CDR1 is MNHEY and CDR2 is SVGAGI. The CDR3 is CASKPLGANEKLFF. CDR3 DNA sequence: TGTGCCAGCAAACCCCTAGGGGCTAATGAAAAACTGTTTTTT.